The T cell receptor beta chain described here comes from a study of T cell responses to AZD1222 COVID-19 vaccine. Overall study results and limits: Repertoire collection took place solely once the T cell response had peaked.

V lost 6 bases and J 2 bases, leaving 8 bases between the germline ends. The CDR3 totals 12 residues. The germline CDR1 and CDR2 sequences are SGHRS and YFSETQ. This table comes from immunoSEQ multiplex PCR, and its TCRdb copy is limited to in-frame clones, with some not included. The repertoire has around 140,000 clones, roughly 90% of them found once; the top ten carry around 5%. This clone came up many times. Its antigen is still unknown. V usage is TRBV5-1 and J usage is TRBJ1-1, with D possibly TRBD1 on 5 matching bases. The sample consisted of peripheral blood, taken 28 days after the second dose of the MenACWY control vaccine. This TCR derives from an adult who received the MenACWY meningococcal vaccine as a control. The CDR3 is CASKRGNTEAFF. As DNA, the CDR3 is TGCGCCAGCAAAAGGGGAAACACTGAAGCTTTCTTT.